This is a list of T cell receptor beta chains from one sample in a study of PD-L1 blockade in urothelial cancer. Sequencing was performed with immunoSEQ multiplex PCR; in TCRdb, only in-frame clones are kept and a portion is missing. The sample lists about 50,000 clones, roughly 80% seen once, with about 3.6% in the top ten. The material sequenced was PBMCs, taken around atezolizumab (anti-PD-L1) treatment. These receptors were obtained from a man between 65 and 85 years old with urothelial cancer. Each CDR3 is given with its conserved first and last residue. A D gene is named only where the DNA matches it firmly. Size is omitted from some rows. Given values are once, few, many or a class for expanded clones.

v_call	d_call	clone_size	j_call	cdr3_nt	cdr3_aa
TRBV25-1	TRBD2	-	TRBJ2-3	TGTGCCAGCTCAGCCGGGACTAGCCTCACAGATACGCAGTATTTT	CASSAGTSLTDTQYF
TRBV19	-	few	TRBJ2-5	TGTGCCAGTAGTATCATGGAGACCCAGTACTTC	CASSIMETQYF
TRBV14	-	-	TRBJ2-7	TGTGCCAGCAGCCAATTTGAGACTAGTTACGAGCAGTACTTC	CASSQFETSYEQYF
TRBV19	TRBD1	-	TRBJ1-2	TGTGCCAGCGACCCGGGACAGGGGTTTAACTATGGCTACACCTTC	CASDPGQGFNYGYTF
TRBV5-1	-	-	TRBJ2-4	TGCGCCAGCAGCTTGTCAGTCTCCAAAAACATTCAGTACTTC	CASSLSVSKNIQYF
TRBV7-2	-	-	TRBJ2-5	TGTGCCAGCACCGTAGGACAGCTAACGAAGACCCAGTACTTC	CASTVGQLTKTQYF
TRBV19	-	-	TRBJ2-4	TGTGCCAGTAGTAAAGGCAGGGCAGGGGGGAACATTCAGTACTTC	CASSKGRAGGNIQYF
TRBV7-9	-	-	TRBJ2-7	TGTGCCAGCAGCTTAGCGGGCAGCTACTACGAGCAGTACTTC	CASSLAGSYYEQYF
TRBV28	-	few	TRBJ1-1	TGTGCCAGCAGTTTATTACAGGACACTGAAGCTTTCTTT	CASSLLQDTEAFF
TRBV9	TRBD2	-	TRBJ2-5	TGTGCCAGCAGCCCTCGCCCTAGCGGACAAGAGACCCAGTACTTC	CASSPRPSGQETQYF
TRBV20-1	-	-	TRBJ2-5	TGCAGTGCGTCAGACCAAGAGACCCAGTACTTC	CSASDQETQYF
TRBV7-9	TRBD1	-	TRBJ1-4	TGTGCCAGCAGCTTGGGAGGACAGGCCCCTGAAAAACTGTTTTTT	CASSLGGQAPEKLFF
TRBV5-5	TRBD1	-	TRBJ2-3	TGTGCCAGCAGCCTGACAGGGGGCGCAGATACGCAGTATTTT	CASSLTGGADTQYF
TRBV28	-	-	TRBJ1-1	TGTGCCAGCAGTTTCCGGGGAAACCTTTGGAACACTGAAGCTTTCTTT	CASSFRGNLWNTEAFF
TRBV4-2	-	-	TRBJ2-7	TGTGCCAGCAGCCAAGATCCAGGACAGCCCTACGAGCAGTACTTC	CASSQDPGQPYEQYF
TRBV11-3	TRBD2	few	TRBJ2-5	TGTGCCAGCAGCCCGGGACTAGCGGAAGAGACCCAGTACTTC	CASSPGLAEETQYF
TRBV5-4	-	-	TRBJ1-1	TGTGCCAGCAGCTTGGGTCAGGGCAGGAACACTGAAGCTTTCTTT	CASSLGQGRNTEAFF
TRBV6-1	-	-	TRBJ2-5	TGTGCCAGCAGTGAATCGGAGACCCAGTACTTC	CASSESETQYF
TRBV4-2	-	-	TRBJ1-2	TGTGCCAGCAGCCAACCGACTGACTGGAGCTATGGCTACACCTTC	CASSQPTDWSYGYTF
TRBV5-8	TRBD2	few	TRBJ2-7	TGTGCCAGCAGTTCTGGACTAGCGGGAACCTACGAGCAGTACTTC	CASSSGLAGTYEQYF
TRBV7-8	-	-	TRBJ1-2	TGTGCCAGCAGCTCGGTGGGAGGGGGCTATGGCTACACCTTC	CASSSVGGGYGYTF
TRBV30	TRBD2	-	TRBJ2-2	TGTGCCTGGAGTCTTCCGTTAGGGGGTAAGCGGGAGGACGGGGAGCTGTTTTTT	CAWSLPLGGKREDGELFF
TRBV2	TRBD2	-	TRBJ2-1	TGTGCCAGCATGCGGGAGGGAAACAATGAGCAGTTCTTC	CASMREGNNEQFF
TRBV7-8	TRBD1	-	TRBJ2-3	TGTGCCAGCAGCTCCGGGACAGGGATTACAGATACGCAGTATTTT	CASSSGTGITDTQYF
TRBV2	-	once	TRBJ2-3	TGTGCCAGCAGTAGGCAGGGGCGGACAGATACGCAGTATTTT	CASSRQGRTDTQYF
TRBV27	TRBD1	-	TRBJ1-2	TGTGCCAGCAGTTACAGGGGCGGAGGCTATGGCTACACCTTC	CASSYRGGGYGYTF
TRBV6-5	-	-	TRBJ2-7	TGTGCCAGCAGTTACTCAGAGACTAGGTCCTACGAGCAGTACTTC	CASSYSETRSYEQYF
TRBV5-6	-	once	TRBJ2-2	TGTGCCAGCAGTTCGCTAGCGTTCGCGAACACCGGGGAGCTGTTTTTT	CASSSLAFANTGELFF
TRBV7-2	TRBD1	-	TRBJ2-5	TGTGCCAGCAGCCCCGCCCCCGGACAGGGGGCCCAGTACTTC	CASSPAPGQGAQYF
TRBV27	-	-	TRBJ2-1	TGTGCCAGCAGAAATAGACTGCCACCGAACAATGAGCAGTTCTTC	CASRNRLPPNNEQFF
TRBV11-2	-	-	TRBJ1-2	TGTGCCAGCAGCTTAGCGGGGTGGGGGGGAACCTATCGCTACACCTTC	CASSLAGWGGTYRYTF
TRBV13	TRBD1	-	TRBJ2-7	TGTGCCAGCAGCATATGGACAGGGGGCTACGAGCAGTACTTC	CASSIWTGGYEQYF
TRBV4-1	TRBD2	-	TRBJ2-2	TGCGCCAGCAGCCGAAGCGGGACCTCAACCTCCACCGGGGAGCTGTTTTTT	CASSRSGTSTSTGELFF
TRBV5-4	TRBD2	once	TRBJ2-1	TGTGCCAGCAGCTTGAGGCTAGCGGGAGGATACAATGAGCAGTTCTTC	CASSLRLAGGYNEQFF
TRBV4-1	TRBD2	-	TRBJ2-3	TGCGCCAGCAGCCAAGGGACTAGCGGGGGGGCAAGACATACGCAGTATTTT	CASSQGTSGGARHTQYF
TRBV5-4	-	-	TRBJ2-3	TGTGCCAGCAGCTTGTATTACGTAGGCAGGGGCACAGATACGCAGTATTTT	CASSLYYVGRGTDTQYF
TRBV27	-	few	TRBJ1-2	TGTGCCAGCAGCAATGGCAGAAACTATGGCTACACCTTC	CASSNGRNYGYTF
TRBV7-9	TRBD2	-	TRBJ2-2	TGTGCCAGCAGCTTAGACCAAGCGGGAGGGAGCACCGGGGAGCTGTTTTTT	CASSLDQAGGSTGELFF
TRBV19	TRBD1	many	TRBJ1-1	TGTGCCAGTAGTTCGTACCGAACAGGGGCGCCGGGAGCTTTCTTT	CASSSYRTGAPGAFF
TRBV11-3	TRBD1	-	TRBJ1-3	TGTGCCAGCAGCCTCGGGACAGTCTCTGGAAACACCATATATTTT	CASSLGTVSGNTIYF
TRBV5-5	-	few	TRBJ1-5	TGTGCCAGCAGCTTACAGGGTTGGGGTCAGCCCCAGCATTTT	CASSLQGWGQPQHF
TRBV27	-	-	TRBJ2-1	TGTGCCAGCAGTTTCGGCGGAAACAATGAGCAGTTCTTC	CASSFGGNNEQFF
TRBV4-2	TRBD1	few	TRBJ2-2	TGTGCCAGCAGCCAACAACAGGGGGCGGACACCGGGGAGCTGTTTTTT	CASSQQQGADTGELFF
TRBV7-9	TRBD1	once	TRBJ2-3	TGTGCCAGCAGCTTCGACAGGGCGGGAGATACGCAGTATTTT	CASSFDRAGDTQYF
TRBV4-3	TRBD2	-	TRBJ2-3	TGCGCCAGCAGCCCAACTCGCTCTAGCGGGGGCCGAGGGGATACGCAGTATTTT	CASSPTRSSGGRGDTQYF
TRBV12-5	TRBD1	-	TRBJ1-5	TGTGCTAGTGGTTTGTGGGACAGCCACAATCAGCCCCAGCATTTT	CASGLWDSHNQPQHF
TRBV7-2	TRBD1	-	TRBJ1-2	TGTGCCAGCAGCTTACAGGGGGCCCTTGACTATGGCTACACCTTC	CASSLQGALDYGYTF
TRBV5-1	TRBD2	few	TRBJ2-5	TGCGCCAGCAGCTTGCTTTTGGGACTAGCGGGAACCGGGTCCGGGTCCCAAGAGACCCAGTACTTC	CASSLLLGLAGTGSGSQETQYF
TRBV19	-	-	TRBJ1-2	TGTGCCAGTAGTATAGTACAGGGCGGAAACTATGGCTACACCTTC	CASSIVQGGNYGYTF